The 9 T cell receptor beta chains in this list originate from one sample, sequenced in a study of blood T cells in healthy people across ages. Combining a sample-barcoded 5' primer with a J-beta primer mix, a second PCR ran for about 7 to 12 cycles. TCRdb independently ran MiXCR on the 5' RACE reads; one entry per CDR3 protein. The sample carries roughly 1,500,000 distinct CDR3 sequences, 34% recorded once. Sequenced material: blood. All receptors come from a woman aged 25 to 39 in good health.

The chain employs TRBV29-1 and TRBJ2-3; TRBD2 aligns across 14 bases. V lost 3 bases, J lost 3 bases, and 8 bases stayed unmatched. This CDR3 is built from 17 residues. From germline, CDR1 is SQVTM and CDR2 ANQGSEA. CDR3 region: CSVEGLAGDGVTDTQYF. CDR3 sequence (DNA): TGCAGCGTTGAGGGACTAGCGGGAGATGGTGTGACAGATACGCAGTATTTT.

This clonotype was detected only a few times. The chain couples TRBV6-1 to TRBJ2-5; either TRBD1 or TRBD2 may fit D (5 bases each). V shed 5 bases and J shed 0 bases, with 13 bases lying between them. There are 15 residues in the CDR3. Germline CDR1 and CDR2: MNHNS and SASEGT. The CDR3 sequence is CASSTGPQDQETQYF. DNA of the CDR3: TGTGCCAGCAGTACGGGACCTCAAGACCAAGAGACCCAGTACTTC.

The genes are TRBV12-3 or TRBV12-4 and TRBJ2-1; 8 nucleotides align to TRBD2. V was pared by 4 bases and J by 0 bases, with 5 bases of the junction left unmatched. The CDR3 loop spans 16 amino acids. The CDR3 DNA sequence: TGTGCCAGCAGTTCACTTCTAGCGGGCTCCTACAATGAGCAGTTCTTC. It translates to CASSSLLAGSYNEQFF.

The chain employs TRBV20-1 and TRBJ2-1; D possibly matches TRBD1 or TRBD2 (6 bases each). This CDR3 is 15 amino acids long. Germline CDR1 is DFQATT and CDR2 is SNEGSKA (reference sequence). V shed 0 bases and J shed 4 bases, with 13 bases lying between them. The CDR3 DNA is TGCAGTGCTAGAGATCGGACGGGGGCTTACAATGAGCAGTTCTTC. Amino acid sequence: CSARDRTGAYNEQFF.

The rearrangement uses TRBV20-1 and TRBJ2-7; either TRBD1 or TRBD2 may fit D (5 bases each). There are 14 residues in the CDR3. Trimming pared 6 bases from V and 2 bases from J, leaving 17 bases between. From germline, CDR1 is DFQATT and CDR2 SNEGSKA (reference sequence). CDR3 loop: CSARVPLGAYEQYF. The CDR3 DNA follows: TGCAGTGCCCGAGTCCCACTGGGGGCCTACGAGCAGTACTTC.

This clonotype was observed a handful of times. CDR3 bases: TGTGCCAGCAGCACTCTTTCTGGCGAGCAGTACTTC. It encodes CASSTLSGEQYF. V is TRBV13 and J is TRBJ2-7; D remains unclear. CDR1 and CDR2 from the germline V gene are PRHDT and FYEKMQ (reference sequence). V was cut by 5 bases and J by 6 bases, with 11 bases left in between. There are 12 residues in the CDR3.

The chain recombines TRBV10-3 with TRBJ2-2, with D possibly TRBD2 on 5 matching bases. The length of the CDR3 is 11 residues. Looked up from germline, CDR1 is ENHRY and CDR2 is SYGVKD. Trimming cost V 7 bases and J 6 bases, with 6 bases left between them. This CDR3 is CAITEAGELFF. CDR3 DNA: TGTGCCATCACGGAGGCCGGGGAGCTGTTTTTT.

The rearrangement joins TRBV7-2 to TRBJ1-1; D remains ambiguous. The germline V and J ends were trimmed by 3 bases and 1 base, with 12 bases remaining between them. Looked up from germline, CDR1 is SGHTA and CDR2 is FQGNSA. The length of the CDR3 is 15 residues. The CDR3 here is CASSFGSLRNTEAFF. CDR3 in DNA: TGTGCCAGCAGCTTTGGGTCGTTGAGGAACACTGAAGCTTTCTTT.

This clonotype was recorded a few times. The CDR3 region is CASRPYREGTDTQYF. The DNA of the CDR3 is TGTGCCAGCAGGCCATACAGGGAGGGCACAGATACGCAGTATTTT. This sequence joins TRBV7-9 and TRBJ2-3, with D perhaps given as TRBD1 or TRBD2 (6 bases each). The CDR3 is made up of 15 amino acids. V lost 6 bases to trimming and J lost 1 base, with 14 bases between them. In germline, CDR1 is SEHNR, CDR2 FQNEAQ (reference sequence).